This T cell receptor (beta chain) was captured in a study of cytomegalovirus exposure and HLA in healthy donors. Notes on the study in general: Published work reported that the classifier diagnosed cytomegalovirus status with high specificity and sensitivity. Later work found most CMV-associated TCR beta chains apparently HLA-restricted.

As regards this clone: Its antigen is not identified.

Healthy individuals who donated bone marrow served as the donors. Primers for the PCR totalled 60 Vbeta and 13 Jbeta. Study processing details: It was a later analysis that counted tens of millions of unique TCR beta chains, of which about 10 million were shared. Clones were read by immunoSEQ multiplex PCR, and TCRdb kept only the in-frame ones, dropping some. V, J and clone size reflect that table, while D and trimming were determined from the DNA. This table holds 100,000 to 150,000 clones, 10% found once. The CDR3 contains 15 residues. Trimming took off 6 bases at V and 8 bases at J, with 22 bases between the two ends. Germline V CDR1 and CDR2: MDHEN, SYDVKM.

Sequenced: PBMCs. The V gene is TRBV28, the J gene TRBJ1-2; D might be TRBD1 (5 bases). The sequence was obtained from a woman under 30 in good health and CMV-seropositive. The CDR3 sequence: CASSNQGSKGGGYTF. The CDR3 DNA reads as TGTGCCAGCAGCAACCAGGGATCGAAAGGCGGAGGCTACACCTTC.